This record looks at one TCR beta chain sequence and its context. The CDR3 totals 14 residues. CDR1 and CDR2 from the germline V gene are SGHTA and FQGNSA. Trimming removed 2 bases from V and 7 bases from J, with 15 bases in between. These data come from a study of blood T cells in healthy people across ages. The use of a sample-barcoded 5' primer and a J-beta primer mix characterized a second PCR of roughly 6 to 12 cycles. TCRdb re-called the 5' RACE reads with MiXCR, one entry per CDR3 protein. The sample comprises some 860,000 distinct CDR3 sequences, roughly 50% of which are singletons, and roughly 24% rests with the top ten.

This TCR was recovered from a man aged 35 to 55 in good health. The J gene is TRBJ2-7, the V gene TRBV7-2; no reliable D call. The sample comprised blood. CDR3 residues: CASSLSAKTLEQYF. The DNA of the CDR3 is TGTGCCAGCAGCTTAAGCGCCAAGACATTGGAGCAGTACTTC.